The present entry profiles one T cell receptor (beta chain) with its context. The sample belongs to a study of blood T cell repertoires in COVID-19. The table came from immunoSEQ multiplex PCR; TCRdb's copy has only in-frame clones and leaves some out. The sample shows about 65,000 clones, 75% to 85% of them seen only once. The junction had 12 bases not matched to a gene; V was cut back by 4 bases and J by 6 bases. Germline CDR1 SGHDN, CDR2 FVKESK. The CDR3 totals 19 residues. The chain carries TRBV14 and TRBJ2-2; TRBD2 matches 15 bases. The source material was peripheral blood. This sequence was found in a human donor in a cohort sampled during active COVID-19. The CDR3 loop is CASSRFKGLAGGKPGELFF. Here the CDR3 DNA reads TGTGCCAGCAGCCGGTTTAAAGGACTAGCGGGAGGGAAGCCCGGGGAGCTGTTTTTT.